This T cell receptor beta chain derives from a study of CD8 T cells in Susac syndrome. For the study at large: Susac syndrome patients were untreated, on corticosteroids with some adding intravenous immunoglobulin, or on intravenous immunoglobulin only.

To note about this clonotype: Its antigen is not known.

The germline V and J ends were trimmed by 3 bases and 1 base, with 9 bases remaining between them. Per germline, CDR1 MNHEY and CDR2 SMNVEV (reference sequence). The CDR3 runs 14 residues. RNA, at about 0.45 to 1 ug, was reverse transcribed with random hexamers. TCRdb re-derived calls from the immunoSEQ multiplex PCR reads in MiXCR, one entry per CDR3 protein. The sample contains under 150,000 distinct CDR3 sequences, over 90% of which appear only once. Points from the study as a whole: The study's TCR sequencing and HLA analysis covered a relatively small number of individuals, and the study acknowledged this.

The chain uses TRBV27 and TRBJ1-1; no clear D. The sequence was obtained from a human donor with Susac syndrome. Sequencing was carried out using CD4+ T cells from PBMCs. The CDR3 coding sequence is TGTGCCAGCAGTTTCAGAGAGGGGAACACTGAAGCTTTCTTT. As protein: CASSFREGNTEAFF.